The 4 T cell receptor beta chains given below trace back to one sample, sequenced in a study of T cells in Graves' hyperthyroidism and ophthalmopathy. Amplification of TCR beta CDR3 regions was performed using RNA transcripts as template. TCR CDR3 underwent first-round RT-PCR with the HTBI primer set. TCRdb re-derived calls from the multiplex PCR reads in MiXCR, one entry per CDR3 protein. Of a few hundred thousand distinct CDR3 sequences in the sample, approximately 15% were seen once. Material: blood. All receptors come from a woman aged 40 to 50 with Graves' hyperthyroidism that later progressed to Graves' ophthalmopathy.

This clonotype was counted between two and nine times. This sequence joins TRBV6-1 and TRBJ2-2, with TRBD2 identical over 14 bases. Germline V lookup: CDR1 MNHNS, CDR2 SASEGT. This CDR3 contains 17 residues. The trim removed 6 bases at V and 3 bases at J, leaving 6 bases unmatched. Here the CDR3 DNA reads TGTGCCAGCAGCCCGGGACTAGCGGGAGCTTACACCGGGGAGCTGTTTTTT. It encodes CASSPGLAGAYTGELFF.

V is TRBV10-1 and J is TRBJ1-4; D is unclear. Trimming removed 6 bases from V and 11 bases from J, with 16 bases in between. The CDR3 loop spans 13 amino acids. Germline V CDR1 and CDR2: WNHNN, SYGVQD (reference sequence). The CDR3 loop reads CASRKRPRRKLFF. The CDR3 bases are TGCGCCAGCAGGAAACGGCCCCGAAGGAAACTGTTTTTT.

This clonotype was counted between two and nine times. This chain joins TRBV5-1 and TRBJ2-7; no definite D call. V shed 3 bases and J shed 4 bases, with 11 bases lying between them. CDR1 and CDR2 (germline): SGHRS, YFSETQ. CDR3 length: 13 amino acids. CDR3 amino acids: CASSSDPVYEQYF. The CDR3 DNA follows: TGCGCCAGCAGCTCCGATCCCGTTTACGAGCAGTACTTC.

This clonotype came up many times. The rearrangement joins TRBV30 to TRBJ1-4; D gene unclear. The V end was cut by 7 bases, the J end by 3 bases, with 15 bases between. In germline, CDR1 is GTSNPN, CDR2 SVGIG (reference sequence). This CDR3 has 14 residues. CDR3 residues: CASNLPPSNEKLFF. DNA for the CDR3: TGTGCCTCCAATCTTCCCCCCTCTAATGAAAAACTGTTTTTT.